The rows below give T cell receptor beta chains drawn from one sample of a study of blood T cell repertoires in COVID-19. Only in-frame clones appear in the TCRdb table, and some are missing; sequencing was by immunoSEQ multiplex PCR. The sample records over 400,000 clones, 70% to 90% being singletons. Material: peripheral blood. These receptors originate from a woman in her forties or fifties with COVID-19, enrolled during active disease. Each CDR3 is given with its conserved first and last residue. D genes are given only for firm matches. For some rows the clone size is stated as once, few or many, or as a class when expanded; others skip it.

CDR3,DNA,D,J,V,size
CASSIGSPGSGYTF,TGTGCCAGTAGTATAGGGTCCCCCGGTAGTGGCTACACCTTC,-,TRBJ1-2,TRBV19,-
CASRPQSSYNEQFF,TGTGCCAGCAGACCACAGAGCTCCTACAATGAGCAGTTCTTC,-,TRBJ2-1,TRBV6-6,-
CASSEQGAGNTIYF,TGCGCCAGCAGCGAACAGGGGGCTGGAAACACCATATATTTT,TRBD1,TRBJ1-3,TRBV5-1,-
CASSLGGQVDSPLHF,TGTGCCAGCAGCTTAGGGGGACAGGTTGATTCACCCCTCCACTTT,TRBD1,TRBJ1-6,TRBV7-2,-
CASSLTSRGGKNIQYF,TGTGCCAGCAGCCTGACAAGTCGGGGGGGCAAAAACATTCAGTACTTC,TRBD2,TRBJ2-4,TRBV5-6,once
CASSQAPVHRDEKLFF,TGTGCCAGCAGCCAAGCTCCCGTTCACAGGGATGAAAAACTGTTTTTT,-,TRBJ1-4,TRBV3-1/TRBV3-2,-
CAWMLKMGQGNTEAFF,TGTGCCTGGATGTTAAAAATGGGACAGGGAAACACTGAAGCTTTCTTT,TRBD1,TRBJ1-1,TRBV30,-
CASSYSNGYNSPLHF,TGTGCCAGCAGTTACTCGAACGGTTATAATTCACCCCTCCACTTT,-,TRBJ1-6,TRBV6-5,-
CAISESFSGANVLTF,TGTGCCATCAGTGAATCGTTCTCTGGGGCCAACGTCCTGACTTTC,-,TRBJ2-6,TRBV10-3,-
CASRYDRDRGNTEAFF,TGTGCCAGCAGGTACGACAGGGATAGGGGGAACACTGAAGCTTTCTTT,TRBD1,TRBJ1-1,TRBV2,-
CASSLEGGALTEAFF,TGTGCCAGCAGCTTGGAGGGGGGGGCCCTCACTGAAGCTTTCTTT,-,TRBJ1-1,TRBV5-4,-
CAISESGTGMNTEAFF,TGTGCCATCAGTGAGTCAGGGACAGGCATGAACACTGAAGCTTTCTTT,TRBD1,TRBJ1-1,TRBV10-3,-
CASSPSGGGTNEKLFF,TGTGCCAGCAGTCCCTCAGGGGGCGGGACTAATGAAAAACTGTTTTTT,TRBD1,TRBJ1-4,TRBV28,-
CASSQGTATGYGYTF,TGTGCCAGCAGCCAAGGAACAGCAACAGGCTATGGCTACACCTTC,-,TRBJ1-2,TRBV14,-